Listed below are T cell receptor beta chains from one sample, sequenced in a study of Graves' ophthalmopathy and Graves' hyperthyroidism. TCRdb fed the multiplex PCR reads into MiXCR, producing one record per CDR3 protein. The data show 350,000 or so distinct CDR3 sequences, with 17% seen just once and over 9% held by the top ten. The sequencing input was peripheral blood. The receptors stem from an adult man with Graves' ophthalmopathy. Each CDR3 is given with its conserved first and last residue. Fields, in order: J gene, V gene, D gene, clone size, CDR3 DNA, CDR3 protein. D genes are given only for firm matches. Size values are once, few and many counts, or a class for expanded clones, and some rows have none.

>TRBJ1-1|TRBV18|NA|many
TGTGCCAGCTCACCCCCCCGAGGGGGGGGAAACACTGAAGCTTTCTTT
CASSPPRGGGNTEAFF
>TRBJ1-1|TRBV5-5|NA|many
TGTGCCAGCAGCTTGGCGGGGCAACAGAACACTGAAGCTTTCTTT
CASSLAGQQNTEAFF
>TRBJ2-5|TRBV12-3/TRBV12-4|NA|few
TGTGCCAGCAGTAGAAGGGACACCCAAGAGACCCAGTACTTC
CASSRRDTQETQYF
>TRBJ2-7|TRBV6-1|NA|many
TGTGCCAGCAGTGAAGGGCCGTACTACGAGCAGTACTTC
CASSEGPYYEQYF
>TRBJ1-2|TRBV11-2|NA|many
TGTGCCAGCAGCTTAGTGAGACAGGATGGCTACACCTTC
CASSLVRQDGYTF
>TRBJ1-2|TRBV19|NA|NA
TGTGCCCTACGTCGAAGTGACTATGGCTACACCTTC
CALRRSDYGYTF
>TRBJ2-7|TRBV3-1|NA|few
TGTGCCAGCAGCCCTAGCGCTGTACCCCACGAGCAGTACTTC
CASSPSAVPHEQYF
>TRBJ1-5|TRBV2|NA|many
TGTGCCAGCAGTGAAGCCATCCAGCCCCAGCATTTT
CASSEAIQPQHF
>TRBJ1-5|TRBV20-1|NA|many
TGCAGTGCCAGACAGGATATTGGTGCTCAGCCCCAGCATTTT
CSARQDIGAQPQHF
>TRBJ2-7|TRBV29-1|NA|many
TGCAGCGTTGGATTCGGACAAGCCTACGAGCAGTACTTC
CSVGFGQAYEQYF
>TRBJ2-5|TRBV11-2|NA|many
TGTGCCAGCAGCTTAGTGGGGGCAACTTACCAAGAGACCCAGTACTTC
CASSLVGATYQETQYF
>TRBJ1-2|TRBV6-5|NA|many
TGTGCCAGCAGTTACTGGGGTTCAGAGGAAGGCTACACCTTC
CASSYWGSEEGYTF
>TRBJ1-2|TRBV12-3/TRBV12-4|TRBD1|many
TGTGCCAGCAGTTCACGAGAGGGGGCTATCTATGGCTACACCTTC
CASSSREGAIYGYTF
>TRBJ1-1|TRBV15|TRBD1|many
TGTGCCACCAGCATAGGACAGGCCAACACTGAAGCTTTCTTT
CATSIGQANTEAFF
>TRBJ2-7|TRBV11-2|NA|many
TGTGCCAGCAGCTTAGTTCGGCAGTACGAGCAGTACTTC
CASSLVRQYEQYF
>TRBJ1-6|TRBV6-5|NA|many
TGTGCCAGCAGTTTTGGCGGGGGGAGGGAATCACCCCTCCACTTT
CASSFGGGRESPLHF
>TRBJ1-5|TRBV2|NA|many
TGTGCCAGCTCCCGCTCGAGCAATCAGCCCCAGCATTTT
CASSRSSNQPQHF
>TRBJ1-1|TRBV6-1|NA|many
TGTGCCAGCAGGAAGGGGATTTACACTGAAGCTTTCTTT
CASRKGIYTEAFF
>TRBJ2-5|TRBV20-1|NA|many
TGCAGTGCTACCTCCCACGGAAGGGAAGGGGAGACCCAGTACTTC
CSATSHGREGETQYF
>TRBJ1-5|TRBV5-1|NA|many
TGCGCCAGCAGCTTGTACGGGCGTGAGAATCAGCCCCAGCATTTT
CASSLYGRENQPQHF
>TRBJ2-5|TRBV12-3/TRBV12-4|NA|many
TGTGCCAGCAGTTCAGCGTTGACAGAGACCCAGTACTTC
CASSSALTETQYF
>TRBJ2-7|TRBV18|NA|NA
TGTGCCAGCTCATTTATACCCCCCGGGCGAATAACCTACGAGCAGTACTTC
CASSFIPPGRITYEQYF
>TRBJ2-7|TRBV7-2|TRBD1|many
TGTGCCAGCAGCACGAGCCGAGGGGGCACCTACGAGCAGTACTTC
CASSTSRGGTYEQYF
>TRBJ2-5|TRBV6-1|NA|many
TGTGCCAGCAGTGAAGCCCTCTCGGACGGAGGCGAGACCCAGTACTTC
CASSEALSDGGETQYF
>TRBJ1-1|TRBV28|NA|many
TGTGCCAGCAGCTCTCGGCCCGGGGCCTCCAGCACTGAAGCTTTCTTT
CASSSRPGASSTEAFF
>TRBJ1-5|TRBV19|NA|many
TGTGCCAGTAGTCGCCAGAGAGGTCAGCCCCAGCATTTT
CASSRQRGQPQHF
>TRBJ1-2|TRBV19|TRBD1|many
TGTGCCAGTACAGGGGGCAATGGCTACACCTTC
CASTGGNGYTF
>TRBJ1-1|TRBV20-1|TRBD1|many
TGCAGTGCTAGAGATCGAAGACAAGAAGGGGGCTTGCGTACTGAAGCTTTCTTT
CSARDRRQEGGLRTEAFF
>TRBJ2-5|TRBV12-5|NA|NA
TGTGCTAGTGGCCCCGGGGCCCTCCAAGAGACCCAGTACTTC
CASGPGALQETQYF
>TRBJ1-1|TRBV7-3|NA|many
TGTGCCAGTAGGGAGCCGGGACGGCCAGTCTTAGGTGCGACTGAAGCTTTCTTT
CASREPGRPVLGATEAFF
>TRBJ2-2|TRBV6-5|NA|many
TGTGCCAGCAGTTACTCTTCAGGGCCCCCCGGGGAGCTGTTTTTT
CASSYSSGPPGELFF
>TRBJ2-7|TRBV20-1|TRBD1|many
TGCAGTGCTAGAGGATTTGGGACAGGCGGGTACGAGCAGTACTTC
CSARGFGTGGYEQYF
>TRBJ2-7|TRBV20-1|TRBD2|NA
TGCAGAGCGGGAGACTACGAGCAGTACTTC
CRAGDYEQYF
>TRBJ2-2|TRBV6-2/TRBV6-3|NA|NA
TGTGCCAGCAGTTACGACCGCGGGGTGTCGGCCGGGGAGCTGTTTTTT
CASSYDRGVSAGELFF
>TRBJ1-6|TRBV7-3|NA|many
TGTGCCAGCAGCATCGACAGGAATTCACCCCTCCACTTT
CASSIDRNSPLHF
>TRBJ1-6|TRBV20-1|NA|many
TGCAGTGCTAAAAACCCGGGCCCGCCGAATTCACCCCTCCACTTT
CSAKNPGPPNSPLHF
>TRBJ2-7|TRBV12-3/TRBV12-4|TRBD1|few
TGTGCCAGCAGCCCGGGACAGCTACTACTTTACGAGCAGTACTTC
CASSPGQLLLYEQYF
>TRBJ1-5|TRBV12-3/TRBV12-4|NA|many
TGTGCCAGCAAGGGAGGCGTTTATAGCAATCAGCCCCAGCATTTT
CASKGGVYSNQPQHF
>TRBJ1-2|TRBV5-5|TRBD1|many
TGTGCCAGCAGCTTGTCCATCGTCGACAGGGTTGGCGGCTACACCTTC
CASSLSIVDRVGGYTF
>TRBJ1-2|TRBV28|NA|many
TGTGCCAGCAGTTTACAGGGACTCACTGGCTACACCTTC
CASSLQGLTGYTF
>TRBJ1-1|TRBV12-3/TRBV12-4|NA|NA
TGTGCCAGCGAGTTAGGTCAGACGACCGGAAACACTGAAGCTTTCTTT
CASELGQTTGNTEAFF
>TRBJ1-5|TRBV5-1|NA|many
TGCGCCAGCAGCTCCGGACCGATTAGCAATCAGCCCCAGCATTTT
CASSSGPISNQPQHF
>TRBJ2-7|TRBV6-2/TRBV6-3|NA|many
TGTGCCAGCAGTTCCAAGGGGGGCTACGAGCAGTACTTC
CASSSKGGYEQYF
>TRBJ1-2|TRBV3-1|NA|NA
TGTGCCAGCAGCCAAGCTTCCAACGGCGGCTATGGCTACACCTTC
CASSQASNGGYGYTF
>TRBJ1-3|TRBV19|NA|many
NA
CASSSGQVASGNTTYF
>TRBJ2-7|TRBV12-3/TRBV12-4|NA|many
TGTGCCAGCAGTACGATGTCCCGCTACGAGCAGTACTTC
CASSTMSRYEQYF
>TRBJ1-2|TRBV6-5|TRBD1|many
TGTGCCAGCACCTTCCTTGCACAGGGGGAAGGTGGCTACACCTTC
CASTFLAQGEGGYTF
>TRBJ1-3|TRBV15|TRBD1|many
TGTGCCACCAGCACTCAGACAGGGAGCTCTGGAAACACCATATATTTT
CATSTQTGSSGNTIYF